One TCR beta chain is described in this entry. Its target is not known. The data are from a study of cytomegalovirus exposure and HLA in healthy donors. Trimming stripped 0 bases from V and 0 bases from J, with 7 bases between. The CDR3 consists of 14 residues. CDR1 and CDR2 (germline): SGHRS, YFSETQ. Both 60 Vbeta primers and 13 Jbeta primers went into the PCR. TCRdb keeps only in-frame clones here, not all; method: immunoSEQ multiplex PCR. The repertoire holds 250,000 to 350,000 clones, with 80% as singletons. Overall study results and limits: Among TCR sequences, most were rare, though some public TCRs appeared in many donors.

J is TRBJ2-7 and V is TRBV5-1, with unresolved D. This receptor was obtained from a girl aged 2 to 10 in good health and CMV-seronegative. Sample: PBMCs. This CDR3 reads CASSLVGSSYEQYF. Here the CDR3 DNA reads TGCGCCAGCAGCTTGGTTGGTAGCTCCTACGAGCAGTACTTC.